Detailed here is one TCR beta chain. The CDR3 sequence is 14 residues long. The germline CDR1 and CDR2 sequences are ENHRY and SYGVKD. V was pared by 4 bases and J by 9 bases, with 5 bases of the junction left unmatched. The data stem from a study of blood T cell repertoires in COVID-19. Across the whole study: The cDNA or gDNA used as material had been derived from T cells, B-cell-depleted T cells, or PBMCs.

Original analysis: Estimation of nucleated cell counts relied on the amplification of reference gene primers. Repertoires were generated with immunoSEQ multiplex PCR, while TCRdb's copy carries only in-frame clones and drops some. V and J calls and clone size are given by that table; D and trimming were obtained from the DNA. This sample has almost 95,000 clones; about 80% occur once, and the top ten carry 6.3%. This chain connects TRBV10-3 to TRBJ2-3, with 12 nucleotides matching TRBD2. The TCR was taken from a man between 60 and 75 years old with acute or convalescent COVID-19. Input material: peripheral blood. In DNA, the CDR3 is TGTGCCATCAGTGGGACTAGCGGGGAGACCACGCAGTATTTT. Residues: CAISGTSGETTQYF.